This TCR beta chain came from a study of T cells in Graves' hyperthyroidism and ophthalmopathy. The CDR3 extends over 15 amino acids. The J segment lost 2 bases and the V segment lost 5 bases, leaving 7 bases of the junction unmatched. CDR1 and CDR2 (germline): MNHNS, SASEGT. TCR beta CDR3 region amplification was performed from RNA transcripts. An initial round of RT-PCR targeting the TCR CDR3 relied on the HTBI primer set. Via MiXCR, TCRdb re-called the multiplex PCR reads, giving one row per CDR3 protein. The sample contains hundreds of thousands of distinct CDR3 sequences, roughly 24% of which appear only once. Study-wide results and limits: A 13 V-J signature model discriminated ophthalmopathy versus stable hyperthyroidism.

This clonotype was picked up many times. Its antigen is currently unknown. The clonotype was recovered from a woman aged 25 to 39 with Graves' ophthalmopathy. Input material: blood. The V and J genes are TRBV6-1 and TRBJ2-5; 8 nucleotides line up with TRBD1. The CDR3 loop reads CASSHGQGGQETQYF. CDR3 coding DNA: TGTGCCAGCAGTCATGGACAGGGCGGTCAAGAGACCCAGTACTTC.